This entry lists 28 T cell receptor beta chains sequenced from one sample in a study of T-cell memory formation after mild COVID-19. TCRdb reprocessed the 5' RACE reads via MiXCR and lists one record per CDR3 protein. Of about 390,000 distinct CDR3 sequences listed, around 21% are singletons. Sequencing was carried out using PBMCs or a T cell subset sorted from them (not recorded which). These receptors all stem from an adult woman who had mild COVID-19 (a few samples of this study predate the infection). Cell type and time point are not known.

This rearrangement joins TRBV15 to TRBJ2-5; the match to TRBD1 covers 10 bases. The CDR3 has 16 residues. The V gene's germline CDR1 is LNHNV and CDR2 YYDKDF (reference sequence). V dropped 0 bases and J dropped 4; count of bases not matched to a gene: 5. CDR3 region: CATSRDGQGGRETQYF. DNA for the CDR3: TGTGCCACCAGCAGAGATGGACAGGGGGGTCGAGAGACCCAGTACTTC.

The chain recombines TRBV7-9 with TRBJ1-6, with D unresolved. Trimming pared 2 bases from V and 7 bases from J, leaving 9 bases between. Germline lookup yields CDR1 SEHNR and CDR2 FQNEAQ (reference sequence). The CDR3 sequence is 14 residues long. CDR3 nucleotides: TGTGCCAGCAGCTTAAACCAGAGAAATTCACCCCTCCACTTT. Translated, it gives CASSLNQRNSPLHF.

The V call is TRBV3-1, the J call TRBJ2-7; no clear D. Germline V gene sequence: CDR1 LGHDT, CDR2 YNNKEL (reference sequence). Trimming cost V 4 bases and J 6 bases, with 13 bases left between them. The CDR3 extends over 13 amino acids. The CDR3 here is CASSPRSLGEQYF. The CDR3 nucleotides read TGTGCCAGCAGCCCCCGGAGTTTAGGCGAGCAGTACTTC.

In DNA form, the CDR3 reads TGTGCCAGCAGAGAGTGGGGTAACAATGAGCAGTTCTTC. Its translation: CASREWGNNEQFF. The chain carries TRBV6-2 or TRBV6-3 and TRBJ2-1; unclear D gene. Germline CDR1 reads MNHEY; CDR2 reads SVGEGT. This CDR3 region has 13 residues. V gave up 6 bases and J gave up 5 bases, with 11 bases separating them.

The rearrangement links TRBV12-3 or TRBV12-4 to TRBJ2-2; 7 nucleotides line up with TRBD1. J lost 4 bases, V lost 4 bases, and 6 bases had no gene match. CDR3 length equals 15 residues. The chain's CDR3 is CASSWVRQGTGELFF. The CDR3 bases are TGTGCCAGCAGTTGGGTCAGACAGGGCACCGGGGAGCTGTTTTTT.

The chain carries TRBV4-2 and TRBJ2-1; D is perhaps TRBD2 (6 bases). The germline V gene encodes CDR1 LGHNA and CDR2 YNFKEQ. This CDR3 comprises 16 residues. Trimming took 1 base from V and 5 from J, leaving 15 bases between them. The CDR3 sequence is CASSQGGGRTHNEQFF. CDR3 nucleotides: TGTGCCAGCAGCCAAGGGGGTGGGAGGACCCACAATGAGCAGTTCTTC.

This clonotype occurred a few times. The genes are TRBV29-1 and TRBJ2-1, with a tentative D call TRBD1 (6 bases). Trimming cost V 3 bases and J 7 bases, with 10 bases left between them. The CDR3 covers 12 residues. Germline lookup yields CDR1 SQVTM and CDR2 ANQGSEA. CDR3 nucleotides: TGCAGCGTTGACCAGGGGTCGAATGAGCAGTTCTTC. Amino acid sequence: CSVDQGSNEQFF.

This clonotype showed up just a few times. The genes are TRBV12-5 and TRBJ2-7; 7 bases map to TRBD2. CDR3 length equals 16 residues. Germline V lookup: CDR1 LGHNT, CDR2 FRNRAP. With 5 bases clipped from V and 3 bases from J, the junction kept 13 bases outside the gene matches. CDR3 bases: TGTGCTAGTGGTGGTTGGGGGGGGGAGCGGCGCTACGAGCAGTACTTC. This codes for CASGGWGGERRYEQYF. The whole variable domain, remainder taken from reference TRBV12-5 and TRBJ2-7, is DARVTQTPRHKVTEMGQEVTMRCQPILGHNTVFWYRQTMMQGLELLAYFRNRAPLDDSGMPKDRFSAEMPDATLATLKIQPSEPRDSAVYFCASGGWGGERRYEQYFGPGTRLTVT.

A remark on this clonotype: One junction end does not reproduce the germline sequence, and a read error may be involved. The CDR3 region is CAISENRGFSHNEQFF. The CDR3 region has the DNA TGTGCCATCAGTGAAAACAGGGGGTTCTCCCACAATGAGCAGTTCTTC. The rearrangement joins TRBV10-3 to TRBJ2-1; 8 bases align to TRBD1. The length of the CDR3 is 16 residues. Germline CDR1 ENHRY, CDR2 SYGVKD.

V and J are TRBV7-2 and TRBJ2-3, with D possibly TRBD2 on 5 matching bases. This CDR3 spans 16 amino acids. The V gene lost 1 base and the J gene lost 1 base, with 12 bases spanning the gap. Germline V gives CDR1 SGHTA, CDR2 FQGNSA. The CDR3 reads CASSLGALAGTDTQYF. CDR3 nucleotides: TGTGCCAGCAGCTTAGGCGCCCTAGCCGGCACAGATACGCAGTATTTT.

V and J are TRBV12-3 or TRBV12-4 and TRBJ2-2; no reliable D call. Trimming removed 3 bases at V and 6 bases at J, with 8 bases between. The CDR3 runs to 13 residues. CDR3 region: CASSFGQAGELFF. In DNA, the CDR3 is TGTGCCAGCAGTTTTGGCCAGGCCGGGGAGCTGTTTTTT.

This clonotype was recorded a few times. The chain links TRBV5-1 to TRBJ1-2; D remains unclear. CDR1 SGHRS and CDR2 YFSETQ come from the germline V gene. V lost 1 base and J lost 6, with 16 bases in between. The CDR3 runs 15 residues. The CDR3 protein is CASSLFGNLVDGYTF. The CDR3 region has the DNA TGCGCCAGCAGCTTGTTTGGGAATCTTGTCGATGGCTACACCTTC.

The rearrangement uses TRBV5-1 and TRBJ2-1; D is ambiguous. The germline V gene has CDR1 SGHRS and CDR2 YFSETQ. The CDR3 runs 11 residues. The V end lost 6 bases, the J end lost 5 bases, and 6 bases lay between the germline ends. Written as DNA, the CDR3 is TGCGCCAGCAAAGCGAACAATGAGCAGTTCTTC. This gives the protein CASKANNEQFF.

This clonotype was seen a handful of times. CDR3 loop: CASSVALAGGLADTQYF. The CDR3 DNA reads as TGTGCCAGCAGCGTAGCCCTAGCGGGGGGATTGGCAGATACGCAGTATTTT. This chain links TRBV9 with TRBJ2-3; 11 nucleotides line up with TRBD2. Germline CDR1 SGDLS, CDR2 YYNGEE. V lost 0 bases to trimming and J lost 4 bases; unmatched junction nucleotides: 7. CDR3 size: 17 residues.

The chain has TRBV5-1 and TRBJ2-5; D perhaps matches TRBD1 (5 bases). Germline V lookup: CDR1 SGHRS, CDR2 YFSETQ. The CDR3 has 16 residues. Trimming shortened V by 2 bases and J by 0 bases, and 14 bases separated the two germline ends. CDR3: CASSFPATEYQETQYF. CDR3 coding DNA: TGCGCCAGCAGCTTCCCCGCGACAGAGTACCAAGAGACCCAGTACTTC.

The gene calls are TRBV20-1 and TRBJ2-7, with TRBD1 identical over 7 bases. The CDR3 runs 13 residues. Trimming at V came to 4 bases and at J to 5 bases, leaving 8 bases not matched to a gene. The germline V gene has CDR1 DFQATT and CDR2 SNEGSKA (reference sequence). CDR3 bases: TGCAGTGCTAAAAAACCAGGGGGAAACGAGCAGTACTTC. It codes for CSAKKPGGNEQYF.

This clonotype has just a few counts. This chain links TRBV2 with TRBJ2-3; 8 bases map to TRBD2. The CDR3 is 16 residues long. Germline V lookup: CDR1 SNHLY, CDR2 FYNNEI. V shed 1 base and J 0 bases; nucleotides not matched to a gene: 3. CDR3 sequence (DNA): TGTGCCAGCAGTGAAGAGCGGGGGCCTAGCACAGATACGCAGTATTTT. Translated: CASSEERGPSTDTQYF.

The rearrangement links TRBV12-3 or TRBV12-4 to TRBJ1-5; maybe TRBD1 (5 bases). The length of the CDR3 is 14 residues. Trimming shortened V by 0 bases and J by 7 bases, and 10 bases separated the two germline ends. The CDR3 here is CASSLAGQNQPQHF. DNA for the CDR3: TGTGCCAGCAGTTTAGCGGGGCAGAACCAGCCCCAGCATTTT.

The chain couples TRBV5-6 to TRBJ2-7; D possibly corresponds to TRBD1 (5 bases). The V end was cut by 1 base, the J end by 2 bases, with 10 bases between. This CDR3 region has 14 residues. The V gene's germline CDR1 is SGHDT and CDR2 YYEEEE. CDR3 in DNA: TGTGCCAGCAGCTTGAGGGGAACCCCCTACGAGCAGTACTTC. Translation: CASSLRGTPYEQYF.

This clonotype showed up just once. This chain joins TRBV12-3 or TRBV12-4 and TRBJ1-1, with D maybe TRBD1 (5 bases). CDR3 length equals 15 residues. Trimming shortened V by 6 bases and J by 4 bases, and 18 bases separated the two germline ends. DNA of the CDR3: TGTGCCAGCAGGGGACGGACCCCTTCGGGCACTGAAGCTTTCTTT. This translates into CASRGRTPSGTEAFF.

J is TRBJ2-1 and V is TRBV14; TRBD1 agrees at 7 bases. The CDR3 consists of 14 residues. Germline-derived CDR1 and CDR2 are SGHDN and FVKESK. V lost 4 bases, J lost 6 bases, and 6 bases stayed unmatched. Written as DNA, the CDR3 is TGTGCCAGCAGCCGCGGTCCAGGGGGCAATGAGCAGTTCTTC. It codes for CASSRGPGGNEQFF.

The V and J genes are TRBV10-3 and TRBJ2-7, with D possibly matching TRBD2 (6 bases). V lost 2 bases and J lost 5, with 13 bases in between. The germline gives CDR1 ENHRY, CDR2 SYGVKD. The CDR3 is 14 residues long. This chain's CDR3 is CAISERREVDEQYF. The CDR3 DNA is TGTGCCATCAGTGAGAGGAGGGAAGTCGACGAGCAGTACTTC.

This clonotype was detected ten times or more. V gene TRBV6-5 combines with J gene TRBJ1-2, with no clear D. With 0 bases removed from V and 8 bases from J, the gap between germline ends came to 10 bases. The CDR3 loop spans 13 amino acids. Germline V lookup: CDR1 MNHEY, CDR2 SVGAGI. CDR3 coding DNA: TGTGCCAGCAGTTACTCAGCCGGGTACGGCTACACCTTC. Amino acid sequence: CASSYSAGYGYTF.

The chain couples TRBV12-3 or TRBV12-4 to TRBJ1-4, with D maybe TRBD1 (6 bases). This CDR3 is 16 amino acids long. V lost 0 bases and J lost 7, with 15 bases in between. In DNA form, the CDR3 reads TGTGCCAGCAGTTTAGCCGGACAGATTTCGAGTGAAAAACTGTTTTTT. This codes for CASSLAGQISSEKLFF.

This clonotype was seen a handful of times. The chain couples TRBV7-2 to TRBJ1-1; tentatively, D is TRBD1 (6 bases). CDR3 size: 15 residues. V was shortened by 6 bases and J by 6 bases, with 20 bases between the two germline ends. In germline, CDR1 is SGHTA, CDR2 FQGNSA. The CDR3 nucleotides read TGTGCCAGCAGTTACTCCGGGACACTGAGCTCTGAAGCTTTCTTT. Translating it yields CASSYSGTLSSEAFF. The full variable domain, in which reference TRBV7-2 and TRBJ1-1 provide the parts outside the CDR3, is GAGVSQSPSNKVTEKGKDVELRCDPISGHTALYWYRQSLGQGLEFLIYFQGNSAPDKSGLPSDRFSAERTGGSVSTLTIQRTQQEDSAVYLCASSYSGTLSSEAFFGQGTRLTVV.

The V call is TRBV20-1, the J call TRBJ2-1, with 8 bases aligning to TRBD2. V was clipped by 6 bases and J by 4 bases; unmatched bases: 11. The CDR3 runs to 15 residues. Germline V lookup: CDR1 DFQATT, CDR2 SNEGSKA (reference sequence). Here the CDR3 reads CSALRSGGEYNEQFF. The CDR3 DNA reads as TGCAGTGCCCTACGAAGCGGGGGCGAGTACAATGAGCAGTTCTTC.

This clonotype turned up a few times. The chain is built from TRBV6-2 or TRBV6-3 and TRBJ1-6, with D tentatively TRBD1 (6 bases). V dropped 2 bases and J dropped 10 bases, with 15 bases sitting between them. Germline V gives CDR1 MNHEY, CDR2 SVGEGT. This CDR3 contains 15 residues. The CDR3: CASSYPTGFGSPLHF. As DNA, the CDR3 is TGTGCCAGCAGTTACCCGACAGGATTCGGGTCACCCCTCCACTTT.

This chain links TRBV6-2 or TRBV6-3 with TRBJ2-3; D is ambiguous. From germline, CDR1 is MNHEY and CDR2 SVGEGT. The CDR3 totals 13 residues. With 6 bases removed from V and 0 bases from J, the gap between germline ends came to 7 bases. This CDR3 is CASRFDSTDTQYF. The CDR3 coding sequence is TGTGCCAGCAGATTCGACAGCACAGATACGCAGTATTTT.